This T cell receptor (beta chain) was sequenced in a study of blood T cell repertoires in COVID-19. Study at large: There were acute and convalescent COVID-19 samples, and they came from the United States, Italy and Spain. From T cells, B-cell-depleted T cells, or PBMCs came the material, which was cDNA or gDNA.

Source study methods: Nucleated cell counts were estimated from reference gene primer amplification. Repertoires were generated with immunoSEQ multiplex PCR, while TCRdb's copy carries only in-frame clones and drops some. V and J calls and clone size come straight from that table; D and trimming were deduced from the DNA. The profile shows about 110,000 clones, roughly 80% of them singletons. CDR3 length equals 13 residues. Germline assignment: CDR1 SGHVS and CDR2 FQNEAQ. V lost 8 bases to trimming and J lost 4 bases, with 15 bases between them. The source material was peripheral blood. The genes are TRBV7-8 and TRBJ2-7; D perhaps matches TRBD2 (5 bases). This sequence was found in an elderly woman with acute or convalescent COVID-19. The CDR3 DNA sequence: TGTGCCAGCTGTGCGGCACGGGGATACGAGCAGTACTTC. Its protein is CASCAARGYEQYF.